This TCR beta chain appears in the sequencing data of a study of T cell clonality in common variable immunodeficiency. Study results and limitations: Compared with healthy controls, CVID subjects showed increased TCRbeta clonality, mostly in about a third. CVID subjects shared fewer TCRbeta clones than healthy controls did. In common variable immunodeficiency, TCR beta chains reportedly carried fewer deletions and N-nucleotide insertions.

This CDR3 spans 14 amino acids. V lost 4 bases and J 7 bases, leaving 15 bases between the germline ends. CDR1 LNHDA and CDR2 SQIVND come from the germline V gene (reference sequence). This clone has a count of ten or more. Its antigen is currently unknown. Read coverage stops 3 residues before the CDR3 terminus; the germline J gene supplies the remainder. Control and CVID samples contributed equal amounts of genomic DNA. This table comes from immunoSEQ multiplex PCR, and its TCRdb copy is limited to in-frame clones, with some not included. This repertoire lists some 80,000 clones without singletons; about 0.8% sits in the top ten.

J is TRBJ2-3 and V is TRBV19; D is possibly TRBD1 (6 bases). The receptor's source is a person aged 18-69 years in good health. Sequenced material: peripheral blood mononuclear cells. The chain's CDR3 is CASSRGTFGNTQYF. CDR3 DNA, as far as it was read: TGTGCCAGTAGTAGAGGGACATTCGGAAATACG.